This TCR beta chain was documented in a study of PD-1 blockade in classical Hodgkin lymphoma. Study conclusions and caveats: Repertoires differed for reasons still undefined, possibly disease activity or prior therapy. As was reported, newly diagnosed patients showed lower baseline TCR diversity than healthy donors did. CD4+ but not CD8+ TCR diversity rose significantly by C4D1. Exclusion was the outcome for patients who began nivolumab under 1 year after ASCT.

Measured with immunoSEQ multiplex PCR; TCRdb has only the in-frame clones, and not every one. The sample has 20,000 or so clones, around 87% seen once. Worth noting for this clone: Its antigen remains unidentified.

Time point meaning: cycle 4 day 1 (C4D1), after more than five weeks of nivolumab. No patient escaped relapse after autologous stem cell transplantation, and brentuximab vedotin exposure varied. The material sequenced was peripheral blood mononuclear cells (PBMCs), taken before the fourth cycle of nivolumab. This sequence originates from a human donor with classical Hodgkin lymphoma.

The CDR3 protein is CASSYRVLNTEAFF. The CDR3 DNA reads TGTGCCAGCAGTTACAGGGTCCTGAACACTGAAGCTTTCTTT. This sequence joins TRBV2 and TRBJ1-1; a possible D gene is TRBD1 (6 bases). CDR1 is SNHLY and CDR2 is FYNNEI in the germline V gene. V was pared by 5 bases and J by 0 bases, with 10 bases between. The CDR3 is 14 amino acids.